This T cell receptor (beta chain) derives from a study of control samples from healthy donors and cancer patients. Germline values: CDR1 MRHNA, CDR2 SNTAGT. V was clipped by 5 bases and J by 6 bases, with 8 bases between them. The CDR3 is 13 amino acids. Here immunoSEQ multiplex PCR was the method, and the copy in TCRdb shows in-frame clones only, minus some. The profile shows more than 110,000 clones, roughly 92% of them singletons. The sample was blood. This sequence was found in a man under 40 in good health. V gene TRBV6-4 combines with J gene TRBJ1-6, with D maybe TRBD1 (6 bases). This CDR3 is CASSTGINSPLHF. The CDR3 coding sequence is TGTGCCAGCAGTACAGGGATTAATTCACCCCTCCACTTT.